This T cell receptor beta chain was captured by sequencing in a study of T cells in Graves' hyperthyroidism and ophthalmopathy. Points from the study as a whole: Most thyroid clonotypes expanded above 0.001 appeared in blood too.

The hyperthyroidism patients had all been newly diagnosed, and their disease duration was under 2 months. Their ages ranged from 18 to 65 years. In regard to this clonotype: Its specificity is unknown.

The CDR3 loop spans 16 amino acids. Germline V gives CDR1 DFQATT, CDR2 SNEGSKA (reference sequence). The V gene end was trimmed by 1 base and the J gene end by 6 bases; junction bases not matched to a gene: 9. Amplified regions were TCR beta CDR3 sequences from RNA transcripts. Researchers ran a first-round RT-PCR on the TCR CDR3 using the HTBI primer set. One entry per CDR3 protein results from TCRdb running MiXCR on the multiplex PCR reads. The sample holds approximately 48,000 distinct CDR3 sequences, about 52% seen once. This TCR was sampled from a woman aged 50 to 65 with Graves' hyperthyroidism. The chain recombines TRBV20-1 with TRBJ2-2; 9 bases fit TRBD2. Sequenced input: peripheral blood or thyroid tissue (not recorded which). The CDR3 spells CSARGSGRTRAGELFF. DNA for the CDR3: TGCAGTGCTAGAGGAAGCGGGAGGACCAGGGCCGGGGAGCTGTTTTTT.